Here is one T cell receptor beta chain with its context. Sequencing used immunoSEQ multiplex PCR; TCRdb keeps in-frame clones, though not all of them. The sample carries about 46,000 clones, roughly 93% recorded once. The data were taken from a study of siplizumab effects on memory and regulatory T cells. The CDR3 extends over 15 amino acids. CDR1 and CDR2 from the germline V gene are SGHRS and YFSETQ. Trimming removed 4 bases at V and 6 bases at J, with 19 bases between. This TCR came from a human donor in good health. The genes are TRBV5-1 and TRBJ1-1; TRBD1 is a possible D gene (5 bases). Sample: CD8+ T cells sorted from blood. The CDR3: CASSPLGAGSAEAFF. DNA for the CDR3: TGCGCCAGCAGCCCGCTAGGGGCCGGGAGCGCTGAAGCTTTCTTT.